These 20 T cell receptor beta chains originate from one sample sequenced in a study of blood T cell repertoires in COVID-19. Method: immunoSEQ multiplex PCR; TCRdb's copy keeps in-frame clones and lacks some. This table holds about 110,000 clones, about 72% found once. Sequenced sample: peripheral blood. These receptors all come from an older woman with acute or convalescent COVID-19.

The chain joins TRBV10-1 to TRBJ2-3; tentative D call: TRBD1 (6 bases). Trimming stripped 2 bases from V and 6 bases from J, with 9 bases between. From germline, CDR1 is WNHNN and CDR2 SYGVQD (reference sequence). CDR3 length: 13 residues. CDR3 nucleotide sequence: TGCGCCAGCAGTGAGCCCCAGGGGGATACGCAGTATTTT. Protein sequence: CASSEPQGDTQYF.

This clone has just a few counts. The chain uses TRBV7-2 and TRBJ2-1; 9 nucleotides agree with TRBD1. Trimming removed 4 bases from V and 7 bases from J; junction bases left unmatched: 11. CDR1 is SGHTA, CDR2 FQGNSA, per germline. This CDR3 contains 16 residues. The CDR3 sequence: CASSYTGTGLINEQFF. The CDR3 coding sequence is TGTGCCAGCAGCTACACCGGGACAGGGTTAATTAATGAGCAGTTCTTC.

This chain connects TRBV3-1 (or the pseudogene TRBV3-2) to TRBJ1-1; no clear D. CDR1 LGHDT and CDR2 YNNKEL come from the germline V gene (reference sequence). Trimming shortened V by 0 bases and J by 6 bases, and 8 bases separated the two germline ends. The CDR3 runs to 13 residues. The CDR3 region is CASSQDLAPEAFF. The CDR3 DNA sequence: TGTGCCAGCAGCCAAGATTTAGCGCCTGAAGCTTTCTTT.

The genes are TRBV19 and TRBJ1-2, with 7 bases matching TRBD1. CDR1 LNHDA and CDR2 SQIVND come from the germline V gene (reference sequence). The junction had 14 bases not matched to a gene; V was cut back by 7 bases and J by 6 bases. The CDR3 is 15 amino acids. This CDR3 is CASKSSKQGHHGYTF. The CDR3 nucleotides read TGTGCCAGTAAATCGTCCAAACAGGGGCACCATGGCTACACCTTC.

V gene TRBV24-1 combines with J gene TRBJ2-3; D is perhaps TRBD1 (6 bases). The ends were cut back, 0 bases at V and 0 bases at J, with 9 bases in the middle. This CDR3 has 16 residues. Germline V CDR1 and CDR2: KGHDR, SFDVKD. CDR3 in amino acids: CATSDLSGHSTDTQYF. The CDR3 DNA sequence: TGTGCCACCAGTGATTTGTCGGGACACAGCACAGATACGCAGTATTTT.

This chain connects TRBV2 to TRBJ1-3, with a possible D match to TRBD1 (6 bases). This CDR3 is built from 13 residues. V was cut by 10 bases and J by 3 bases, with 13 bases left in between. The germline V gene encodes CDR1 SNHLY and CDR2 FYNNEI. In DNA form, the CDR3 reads TGTGCCAACCAACAGGGATTTGGAAACACCATATATTTT. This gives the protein CANQQGFGNTIYF.

The chain's CDR3 is CASSDPGQGTGELFF. CDR3 sequence (DNA): TGTGCCAGCAGTGATCCGGGACAGGGGACCGGGGAGCTGTTTTTT. J is TRBJ2-2 and V is TRBV6-1, with 10 bases matching TRBD1. The CDR3 has 15 residues. V lost 3 bases and J lost 5; bases outside the gene matches: 3. The germline CDR1 and CDR2 sequences are MNHNS and SASEGT.

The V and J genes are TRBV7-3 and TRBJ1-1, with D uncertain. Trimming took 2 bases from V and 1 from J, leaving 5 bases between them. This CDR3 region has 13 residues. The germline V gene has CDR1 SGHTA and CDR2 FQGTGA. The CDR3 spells CASSLVRNTEAFF. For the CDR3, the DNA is TGTGCCAGCAGCTTAGTTAGGAACACTGAAGCTTTCTTT. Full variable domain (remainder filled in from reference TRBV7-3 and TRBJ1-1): GAGVSQTPSNKVTEKGKYVELRCDPISGHTALYWYRQSLGQGPEFLIYFQGTGAADDSGLPNDRFFAVRPEGSVSTLKIQRTERGDSAVYLCASSLVRNTEAFFGQGTRLTVV.

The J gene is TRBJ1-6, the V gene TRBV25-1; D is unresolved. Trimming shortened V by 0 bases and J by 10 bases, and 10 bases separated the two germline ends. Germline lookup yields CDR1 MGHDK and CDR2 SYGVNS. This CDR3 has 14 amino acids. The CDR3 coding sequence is TGTGCCAGCAGTGAATATATCCCCGAGTCACCCCTCCACTTT. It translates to CASSEYIPESPLHF.

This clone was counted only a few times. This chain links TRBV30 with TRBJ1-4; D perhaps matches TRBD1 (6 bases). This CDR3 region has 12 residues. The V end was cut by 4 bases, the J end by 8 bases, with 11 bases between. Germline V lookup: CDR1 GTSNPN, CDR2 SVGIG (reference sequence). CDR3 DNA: TGTGCCTGGACCGCAGGGGAGGAAAAACTGTTTTTT. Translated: CAWTAGEEKLFF.

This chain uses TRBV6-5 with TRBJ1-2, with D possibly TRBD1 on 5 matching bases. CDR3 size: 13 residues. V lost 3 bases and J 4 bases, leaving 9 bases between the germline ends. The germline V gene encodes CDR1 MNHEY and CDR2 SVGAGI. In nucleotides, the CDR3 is TGTGCCAGCAGTTATCAGGGTCCCTATGGCTACACCTTC. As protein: CASSYQGPYGYTF.

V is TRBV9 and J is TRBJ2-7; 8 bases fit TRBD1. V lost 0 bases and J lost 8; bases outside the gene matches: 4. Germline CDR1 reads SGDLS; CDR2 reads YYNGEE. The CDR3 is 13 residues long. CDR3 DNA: TGTGCCAGCAGCGTAGGGGGACAGGTCCAGCAGTACTTC. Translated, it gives CASSVGGQVQQYF.

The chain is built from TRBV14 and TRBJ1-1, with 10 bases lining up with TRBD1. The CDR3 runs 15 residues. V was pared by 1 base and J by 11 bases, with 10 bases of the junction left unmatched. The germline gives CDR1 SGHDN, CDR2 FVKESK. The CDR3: CASSQVNDRGLRAFF. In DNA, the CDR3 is TGTGCCAGCAGCCAAGTCAACGACAGGGGGCTGAGGGCTTTCTTT.

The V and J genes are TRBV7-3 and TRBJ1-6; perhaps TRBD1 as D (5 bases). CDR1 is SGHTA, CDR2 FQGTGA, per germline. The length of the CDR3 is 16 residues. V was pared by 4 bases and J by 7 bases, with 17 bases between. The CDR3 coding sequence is TGTGCCAGCAGCTCCCCTGGAGCAGGGCAAAATTCACCCCTCCACTTT. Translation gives CASSSPGAGQNSPLHF. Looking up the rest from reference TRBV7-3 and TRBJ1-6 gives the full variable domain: GAGVSQTPSNKVTEKGKYVELRCDPISGHTALYWYRQSLGQGPEFLIYFQGTGAADDSGLPNDRFFAVRPEGSVSTLKIQRTERGDSAVYLCASSSPGAGQNSPLHFGNGTRLTVT.

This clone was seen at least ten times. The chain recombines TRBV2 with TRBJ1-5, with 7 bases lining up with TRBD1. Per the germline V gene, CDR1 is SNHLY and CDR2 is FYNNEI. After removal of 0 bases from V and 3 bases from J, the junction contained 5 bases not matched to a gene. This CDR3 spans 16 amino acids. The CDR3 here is CASSEATGILNQPQHF. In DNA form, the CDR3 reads TGTGCCAGCAGTGAAGCGACAGGGATCCTCAATCAGCCCCAGCATTTT.

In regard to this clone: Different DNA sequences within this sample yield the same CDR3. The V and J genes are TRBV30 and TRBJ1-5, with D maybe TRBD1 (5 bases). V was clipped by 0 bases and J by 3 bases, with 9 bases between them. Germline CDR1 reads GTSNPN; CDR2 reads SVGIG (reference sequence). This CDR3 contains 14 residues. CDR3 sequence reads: CAWSVGQVNQPQHF. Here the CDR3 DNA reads TGTGCCTGGAGTGTCGGACAAGTCAATCAGCCCCAGCATTTT.

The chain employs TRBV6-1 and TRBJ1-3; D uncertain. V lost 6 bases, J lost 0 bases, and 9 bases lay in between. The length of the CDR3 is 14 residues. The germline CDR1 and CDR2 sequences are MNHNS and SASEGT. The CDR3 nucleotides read TGTGCCAGCAGAGGCAGCGGCTCTGGAAACACCATATATTTT. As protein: CASRGSGSGNTIYF.

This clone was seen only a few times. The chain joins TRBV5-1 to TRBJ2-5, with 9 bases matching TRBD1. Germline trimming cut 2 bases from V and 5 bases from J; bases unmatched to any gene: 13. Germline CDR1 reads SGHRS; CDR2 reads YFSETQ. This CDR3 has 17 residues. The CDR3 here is CASSFGRYRGRGETQYF. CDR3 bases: TGCGCCAGCAGCTTTGGACGGTACAGGGGGCGCGGGGAGACCCAGTACTTC.

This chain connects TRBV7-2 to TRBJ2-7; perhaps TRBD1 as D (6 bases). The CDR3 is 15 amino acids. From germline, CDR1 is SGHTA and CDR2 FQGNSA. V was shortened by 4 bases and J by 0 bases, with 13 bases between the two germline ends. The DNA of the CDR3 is TGTGCCAGCAGCTCACAAGGGGGTCCCTCCTACGAGCAGTACTTC. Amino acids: CASSSQGGPSYEQYF. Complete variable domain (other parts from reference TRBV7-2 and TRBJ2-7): GAGVSQSPSNKVTEKGKDVELRCDPISGHTALYWYRQSLGQGLEFLIYFQGNSAPDKSGLPSDRFSAERTGGSVSTLTIQRTQQEDSAVYLCASSSQGGPSYEQYFGPGTRLTVT.

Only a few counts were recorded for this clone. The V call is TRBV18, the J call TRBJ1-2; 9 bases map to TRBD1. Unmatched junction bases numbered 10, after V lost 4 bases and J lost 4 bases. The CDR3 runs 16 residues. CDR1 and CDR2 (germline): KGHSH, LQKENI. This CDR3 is CASSRGGQGGSYGYTF. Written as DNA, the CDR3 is TGTGCCAGCTCACGTGGGGGACAGGGAGGTAGCTATGGCTACACCTTC.